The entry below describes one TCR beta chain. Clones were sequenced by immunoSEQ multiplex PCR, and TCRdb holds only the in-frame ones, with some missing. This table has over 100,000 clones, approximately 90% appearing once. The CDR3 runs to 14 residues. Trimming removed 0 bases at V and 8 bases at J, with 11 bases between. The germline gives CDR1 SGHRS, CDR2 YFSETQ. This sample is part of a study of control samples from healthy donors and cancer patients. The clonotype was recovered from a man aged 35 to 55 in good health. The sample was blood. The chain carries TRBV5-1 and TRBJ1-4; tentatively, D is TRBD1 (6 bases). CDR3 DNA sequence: TGCGCCAGCAGCTTGGCCTTTCAGGGGGAAAAACTGTTTTTT. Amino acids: CASSLAFQGEKLFF. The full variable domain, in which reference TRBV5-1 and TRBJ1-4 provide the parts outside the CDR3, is KAGVTQTPRYLIKTRGQQVTLSCSPISGHRSVSWYQQTPGQGLQFLFEYFSETQRNKGNFPGRFSGRQFSNSRSEMNVSTLELGDSALYLCASSLAFQGEKLFFGSGTQLSVL.